This T cell receptor beta chain was identified in a study of blood T cell repertoires in COVID-19. In the study overall: Acute and convalescent COVID-19 samples came from the United States, Italy and Spain.

The CDR3 runs 16 residues. V was cut by 2 bases and J by 5 bases, with 16 bases left in between. Looked up from germline, CDR1 is KGHSH and CDR2 is LQKENI. Per the original data handling: Estimation of nucleated cell counts was performed using reference gene primer amplification. Method: immunoSEQ multiplex PCR; TCRdb's copy keeps in-frame clones and lacks some. The V and J calls and clone size come from that table; D and trimming were worked out from the DNA. The sample holds roughly 250,000 clones, around 90% seen once. The receptor was isolated from a man aged 60-69 years who had recovered from COVID-19. The sample comprised peripheral blood. V usage is TRBV18 and J usage is TRBJ1-3; tentatively, D is TRBD1 (5 bases). CDR3 in amino acids: CASSPVKAGQRNTIYF. The DNA of the CDR3 is TGTGCCAGCTCACCAGTCAAGGCGGGGCAGAGAAACACCATATATTTT.